The 26 T cell receptor beta chains in this list originate from one sample, sequenced in a study of CD8 T cells in Susac syndrome (dated by TCRdb to 2018 to 2020). Libraries were constructed by the immunoSEQ multiplex PCR assay. RNA was extracted with the RNeasy kit and 0.5 to 1 ug was reverse transcribed using random hexamers. The public reads were run again by TCRdb, first through fastp at Q25 and then through MiXCR, and only productive beta chains were kept. CDR3 protein sequences are deduplicated, and each keeps its most common genes and DNA. The table for this sample lists tens of thousands of distinct CDR3 sequences; roughly 94% of them were counted only once. The ten top clones hold roughly 0.46% of the sample. The sample consisted of CD8+ T cells from PBMCs. Every receptor here comes from a human donor with Susac syndrome.

The chain is built from TRBV7-3 and TRBJ2-1; 8 bases fit TRBD2. The V gene's germline CDR1 is SGHTA and CDR2 FQGTGA. V was pared by 1 base and J by 4 bases, with 9 bases of the junction left unmatched. This CDR3 has 17 residues. The CDR3 region has the DNA TGTGCCAGCAGCTTAAACCCGGGGACTAGAGATTACAATGAGCAGTTCTTC. This codes for CASSLNPGTRDYNEQFF. The complete variable domain, with remaining parts taken from reference TRBV7-3 and TRBJ2-1, reads GAGVSQTPSNKVTEKGKYVELRCDPISGHTALYWYRQSLGQGPEFLIYFQGTGAADDSGLPNDRFFAVRPEGSVSTLKIQRTERGDSAVYLCASSLNPGTRDYNEQFFGPGTRLTVL.

This clonotype was picked up one time. This chain uses TRBV20-1 with TRBJ2-1; D perhaps matches TRBD2 (6 bases). Germline V gene data show CDR1 as DFQATT and CDR2 as SNEGSKA (reference sequence). The CDR3 runs to 13 residues. V lost 1 base to trimming and J lost 9 bases, with 13 bases between them. This CDR3 reads CSARVSDYREQFF. DNA for the CDR3: TGCAGTGCTAGAGTCTCGGACTATCGTGAGCAGTTCTTC.

This chain uses TRBV13 with TRBJ2-5; D gene uncertain. The CDR3 totals 16 residues. The germline CDR1 and CDR2 sequences are PRHDT and FYEKMQ (reference sequence). V was pared by 4 bases and J by 1 base, with 16 bases between. CDR3 region: CASSSRQWSVQETQYF. The DNA for the CDR3 is TGTGCCAGCAGCTCCCGTCAGTGGAGTGTCCAAGAGACCCAGTACTTC.

V is TRBV10-3 and J is TRBJ2-2; TRBD2 might be the D (5 bases). Germline assignment: CDR1 ENHRY and CDR2 SYGVKD. V was cut by 7 bases and J by 7 bases, with 10 bases left in between. This CDR3 is built from 12 residues. The CDR3 is CAIKEAGGELFF. The CDR3 DNA follows: TGTGCCATCAAAGAGGCGGGCGGGGAGCTGTTTTTT.

The chain combines TRBV13 with TRBJ1-1; D is ambiguous. This CDR3 comprises 12 residues. CDR1 is PRHDT, CDR2 FYEKMQ, per germline (reference sequence). V was clipped by 6 bases and J by 1 base, with 6 bases between them. The CDR3 here is CASRPGNTEAFF. The CDR3 nucleotides read TGTGCCAGCAGGCCGGGGAACACTGAAGCTTTCTTT. Together with reference TRBV13 and TRBJ1-1, the CDR3 gives the full variable domain: AAGVIQSPRHLIKEKRETATLKCYPIPRHDTVYWYQQGPGQDPQFLISFYEKMQSDKGSIPDRFSAQQFSDYHSELNMSSLELGDSALYFCASRPGNTEAFFGQGTRLTVV.

DNA of the CDR3: TGCGCCAGCAGCCAAGAGGGAGGGGAGGATACGCAGTATTTT. It is translated as CASSQEGGEDTQYF. The V and J genes are TRBV4-1 and TRBJ2-3; 7 bases are shared with TRBD2. The CDR3 covers 14 residues. The V segment lost 0 bases and the J segment 6 bases; nucleotides outside the gene matches: 3. The germline gives CDR1 MGHRA, CDR2 YSYEKL.

The sample holds one count of this clonotype. The rearrangement uses TRBV4-1 and TRBJ1-2; D call uncertain. CDR3 size: 15 residues. Germline loops: CDR1 MGHRA, CDR2 YSYEKL. Trimming took 0 bases from V and 4 from J, leaving 12 bases between them. The CDR3 protein is CASSQDRDFGYGYTF. The CDR3 coding sequence is TGCGCCAGCAGCCAAGATCGGGATTTCGGCTATGGCTACACCTTC.

J is TRBJ2-7 and V is TRBV6-6; tentative D call: TRBD2 (6 bases). This CDR3 comprises 13 residues. CDR1 is MNHNY, CDR2 SVGAGI, per germline (reference sequence). V lost 7 bases and J lost 0, with 10 bases in between. The DNA for the CDR3 is TGTGCCAGCAACGACGGGAGCTCCTACGAGCAGTACTTC. Amino acids: CASNDGSSYEQYF.

In this sample, this clonotype turned up a few times. The chain joins TRBV5-6 to TRBJ2-3, with a weak D call TRBD1 (6 bases). V was cut by 0 bases and J by 6 bases, with 8 bases left in between. CDR3 length: 13 residues. Looked up from germline, CDR1 is SGHDT and CDR2 is YYEEEE. CDR3 amino acids: CASSLGTADTQYF. The CDR3 DNA follows: TGTGCCAGCAGCTTGGGGACAGCGGATACGCAGTATTTT.

The chain employs TRBV20-1 and TRBJ1-1; weak D call: TRBD1 (5 bases). Germline CDR1 and CDR2: DFQATT and SNEGSKA (reference sequence). This CDR3 comprises 13 residues. Trimming shortened V by 6 bases and J by 7 bases, and 18 bases separated the two germline ends. CDR3 in DNA: TGCAGTGCCGCTAGGGGCGGGGCTGATGAAGCTTTCTTT. The encoded protein is CSAARGGADEAFF.

This chain joins TRBV7-9 and TRBJ1-2; 9 bases line up with TRBD1. The germline V gene encodes CDR1 SEHNR and CDR2 FQNEAQ (reference sequence). V lost 0 bases and J lost 6; bases outside the gene matches: 5. This CDR3 has 15 residues. As DNA, the CDR3 is TGTGCCAGCAGCTTAGCTACAGGGGGCGTCGATGGCTACACCTTC. Translating it yields CASSLATGGVDGYTF. The whole variable domain, filled in from reference TRBV7-9 and TRBJ1-2, reads DTGVSQNPRHKITKRGQNVTFRCDPISEHNRLYWYRQTLGQGPEFLTYFQNEAQLEKSRLLSDRFSAERPKGSFSTLEIQRTEQGDSAMYLCASSLATGGVDGYTFGSGTRLTVV.

The J gene is TRBJ2-5, the V gene TRBV6-2 or TRBV6-3, with D perhaps matching TRBD2 (7 bases). Germline loops: CDR1 MNHEY, CDR2 SVGEGT. The CDR3 has 14 amino acids. The ends were cut back, 4 bases at V and 5 bases at J, with 14 bases in the middle. CDR3: CASSSGGGVETQYF. The CDR3 DNA sequence: TGTGCCAGCAGTTCCGGAGGGGGGGTCGAGACCCAGTACTTC.

The V call is TRBV5-6, the J call TRBJ2-7; 13 positions agree with TRBD2. From germline, CDR1 is SGHDT and CDR2 YYEEEE. This CDR3 is 14 amino acids long. J was trimmed by 5 bases and V by 2 bases; bases with no gene match: 1. The DNA of the CDR3 is TGTGCCAGCAGCTTTGGGACTAGCGGGAACGAGCAGTACTTC. This codes for CASSFGTSGNEQYF.

J is TRBJ2-2 and V is TRBV4-3, with D unclear. V dropped 0 bases and J dropped 3 bases, with 11 bases sitting between them. Germline loops: CDR1 LGHNA, CDR2 YSLEER. This CDR3 has 16 amino acids. The CDR3 loop is CASSQDAGPDTGELFF. CDR3 nucleotides: TGCGCCAGCAGCCAAGATGCTGGGCCCGACACCGGGGAGCTGTTTTTT.

This chain uses TRBV28 with TRBJ2-3; 10 bases align to TRBD1. The CDR3 contains 16 residues. Germline-derived CDR1 and CDR2 are MDHEN and SYDVKM. V lost 1 base to trimming and J lost 5 bases; unmatched junction nucleotides: 6. The CDR3 is CASSLSFGQGGDTQYF. CDR3 DNA sequence: TGTGCCAGCAGTTTATCCTTCGGACAGGGGGGAGATACGCAGTATTTT.

This clonotype was counted a single time. This sequence joins TRBV30 and TRBJ2-7; D ambiguous. The CDR3 runs to 13 residues. Germline loops: CDR1 GTSNPN, CDR2 SVGIG (reference sequence). The V gene lost 0 bases and the J gene lost 2 bases, with 8 bases spanning the gap. CDR3 bases: TGTGCCTGGAGTGTTCCGGCTACCTACGAGCAGTACTTC. Its protein product is CAWSVPATYEQYF.

This chain uses TRBV27 with TRBJ2-7; D gene unclear. CDR3 length: 13 residues. V lost 2 bases and J 5 bases, leaving 10 bases between the germline ends. Germline V CDR1 and CDR2: MNHEY, SMNVEV (reference sequence). The CDR3 loop reads CASSLTAAHEQYF. CDR3 nucleotide sequence: TGTGCCAGCAGTTTAACGGCTGCCCACGAGCAGTACTTC.

V and J are TRBV4-1 and TRBJ2-7, with D unclear. The germline V and J ends were trimmed by 0 bases and 7 bases, with 16 bases remaining between them. The germline V gene has CDR1 MGHRA and CDR2 YSYEKL. This CDR3 comprises 15 residues. In DNA, the CDR3 is TGCGCCAGCAGCCAAGATCCGGGCCTCCCACGGGAGCAGTACTTC. Its translation: CASSQDPGLPREQYF.

V and J are TRBV2 and TRBJ2-7; 8 nucleotides align to TRBD2. CDR3 size: 14 residues. The J segment lost 3 bases and the V segment lost 5 bases, leaving 6 bases of the junction unmatched. Germline CDR1 SNHLY, CDR2 FYNNEI. The CDR3 bases are TGTGCCAGCAGTCGACTAGCGACCAGCTACGAGCAGTACTTC. Its translation is CASSRLATSYEQYF.

The chain combines TRBV20-1 with TRBJ2-5, with 8 bases matching TRBD2. The trim removed 1 base at V and 3 bases at J, leaving 19 bases unmatched. The CDR3 extends over 19 amino acids. Germline V gene data show CDR1 as DFQATT and CDR2 as SNEGSKA (reference sequence). The chain's CDR3 is CSARAPQLAEVLGEETQYF. The DNA for the CDR3 is TGCAGTGCTAGAGCCCCACAACTAGCGGAGGTCCTCGGGGAAGAGACCCAGTACTTC.

The chain combines TRBV6-5 with TRBJ2-2; D might be TRBD2 (5 bases). The CDR3 covers 13 residues. V dropped 3 bases and J dropped 6 bases, with 8 bases sitting between them. In germline, CDR1 is MNHEY, CDR2 SVGAGI. This chain's CDR3 is CASSYGGSGELFF. CDR3 DNA: TGTGCCAGCAGTTATGGAGGATCCGGGGAGCTGTTTTTT.

CDR3 amino acids: CASSQGQTYEQYF. CDR3 bases: TGTGCCAGCAGCCAAGGTCAAACCTACGAGCAGTACTTC. The chain uses TRBV4-2 and TRBJ2-7; D gene uncertain. Germline lookup yields CDR1 LGHNA and CDR2 YNFKEQ. This CDR3 is built from 13 residues. V gave up 1 base and J gave up 2 bases, with 6 bases separating them.

This clonotype was recorded once. This sequence joins TRBV6-6 and TRBJ2-1, with D tentatively TRBD2 (5 bases). V was clipped by 2 bases and J by 9 bases, with 11 bases between them. The CDR3 covers 13 residues. Germline V gene data show CDR1 as MNHNY and CDR2 as SVGAGI (reference sequence). CDR3 bases: TGTGCCAGCAGTTACGAGAGGGCGGGTGAGCAGTTCTTC. Its translation: CASSYERAGEQFF.

The chain recombines TRBV6-6 with TRBJ2-1, with no clear D. Germline V gene lookup returns CDR1 MNHNY and CDR2 SVGAGI (reference sequence). The CDR3 consists of 11 residues. The V end was cut by 5 bases, the J end by 8 bases, with 7 bases between. The CDR3 bases are TGTGCCAGCAGTACCGGTGATGAGCAGTTCTTC. This codes for CASSTGDEQFF.

This rearrangement joins TRBV20-1 to TRBJ2-7; the match to TRBD1 covers 7 bases. The V segment lost 2 bases and the J segment 3 bases; nucleotides outside the gene matches: 10. The CDR3 totals 15 residues. In germline, CDR1 is DFQATT, CDR2 SNEGSKA (reference sequence). The CDR3 reads CSARPGTEEGYEQYF. The CDR3, as DNA: TGCAGTGCTAGACCCGGGACAGAGGAAGGCTACGAGCAGTACTTC.

CDR3: CASSPPGLAGDTDTQYF. In DNA form, the CDR3 reads TGTGCCAGCAGTCCCCCCGGACTAGCGGGAGACACAGATACGCAGTATTTT. The chain joins TRBV6-1 to TRBJ2-3; 13 positions match TRBD2. The J segment lost 2 bases and the V segment lost 5 bases, leaving 7 bases of the junction unmatched. Germline V gene sequence: CDR1 MNHNS, CDR2 SASEGT. This CDR3 region has 17 residues.